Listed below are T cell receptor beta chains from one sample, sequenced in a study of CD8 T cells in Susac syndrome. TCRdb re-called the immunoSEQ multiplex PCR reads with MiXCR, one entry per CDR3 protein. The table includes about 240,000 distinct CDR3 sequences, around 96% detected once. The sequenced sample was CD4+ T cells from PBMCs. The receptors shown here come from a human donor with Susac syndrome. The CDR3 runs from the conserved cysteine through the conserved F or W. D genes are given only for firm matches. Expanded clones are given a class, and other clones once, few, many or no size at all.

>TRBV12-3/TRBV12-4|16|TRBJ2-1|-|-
TGTGCCAGCAGCCCGCCCTACGGGAGTAGTATGGATGAGCAGTTCTTC
CASSPPYGSSMDEQFF
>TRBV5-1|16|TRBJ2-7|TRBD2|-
TGCGCCAGCAGTTTCGCCTTAGCGGGAGGGGACCACGAGCAGTACTTC
CASSFALAGGDHEQYF
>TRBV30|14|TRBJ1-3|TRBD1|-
TGTGCCTGGAGTGTACTAAGGGGGCCGAACACCATATATTTT
CAWSVLRGPNTIYF
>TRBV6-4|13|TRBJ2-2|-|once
TGTGCCAGCAGCAGCCTGAACACCGGGGAGCTGTTTTTT
CASSSLNTGELFF
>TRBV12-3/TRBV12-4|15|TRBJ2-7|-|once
TGTGCCAGCAGTCAGGGTGAGAGGGGCTCCTACGAGCAGTACTTC
CASSQGERGSYEQYF
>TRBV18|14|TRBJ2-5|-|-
TGTGCCAGCTCAAGTTTCAGGGCCGGGGAGACCCAGTACTTC
CASSSFRAGETQYF
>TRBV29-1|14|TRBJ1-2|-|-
TGCAGCGTCACCTCCGCCGCGTCCAACTATGGCTACACCTTC
CSVTSAASNYGYTF
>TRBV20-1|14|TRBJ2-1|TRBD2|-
TGCAGTGCTAGAGAACCCGGACTAGCGGGAATTCAGTTCTTC
CSAREPGLAGIQFF
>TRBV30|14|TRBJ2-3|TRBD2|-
TGTGCCTGGGATCTAGCGGGAGTTCGAAATACGCAGTATTTT
CAWDLAGVRNTQYF
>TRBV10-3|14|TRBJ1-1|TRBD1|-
TGTGCCATCAGCCAGGGACAGAGGAACACTGAAGCTTTCTTT
CAISQGQRNTEAFF
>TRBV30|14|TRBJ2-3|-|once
TGTGCCTGGATGGATGGGGCCGGCACAGATACGCAGTATTTT
CAWMDGAGTDTQYF
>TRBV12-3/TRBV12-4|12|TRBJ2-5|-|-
TGTGCCAGCAAAGGAGCAGAAGAGACCCAGTACTTC
CASKGAEETQYF
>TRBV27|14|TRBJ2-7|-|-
TGTGCCAGCAGCCGAGGTCGGGAGAGGGGAGAGCAGTACTTC
CASSRGRERGEQYF
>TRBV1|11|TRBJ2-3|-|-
TGCACCAGCAGCCGATGGGATACGCAGTATTTT
CTSSRWDTQYF
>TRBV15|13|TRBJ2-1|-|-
TGTGCCACCAGCAGAGATCAGAGGAATGAGCAGTTCTTC
CATSRDQRNEQFF
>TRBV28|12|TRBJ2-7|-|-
TGTGCCAGCAAGAGTCCCCTTTACGAGCAGTACTTC
CASKSPLYEQYF
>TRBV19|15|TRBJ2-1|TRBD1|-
TGTGCCAGTAGGGTTTTCGGGGACAGACACAATGAGCAGTTCTTC
CASRVFGDRHNEQFF
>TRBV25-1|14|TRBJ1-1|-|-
TGTGCCAGCAGTGTTCAGGAAGGGAACACTGAAGCTTTCTTT
CASSVQEGNTEAFF
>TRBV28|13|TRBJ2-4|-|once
TGTGCCAGCAGTTTTGAGGGGCAAAACATTCAGTACTTC
CASSFEGQNIQYF
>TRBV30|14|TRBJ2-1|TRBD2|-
TGTGCCTGGAGACTAAGGAGAGCGGGAGCTGAGCAGTTCTTC
CAWRLRRAGAEQFF
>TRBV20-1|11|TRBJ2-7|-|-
TGCAGTGCTAGAAAAGACTACGAGCAGTACTTC
CSARKDYEQYF
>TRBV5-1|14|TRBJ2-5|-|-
TGCGCCAGCAGCTTGAAGAGGGGATGGGAGACCCAGTACTTC
CASSLKRGWETQYF
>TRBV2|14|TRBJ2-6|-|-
TGTGCCAGGAGTTCCGGCTCTGGGGCCAACGTCCTGACTTTC
CARSSGSGANVLTF
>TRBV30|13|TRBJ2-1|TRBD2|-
TGTGCCTGGAGTGCCCGACTAGCGGATGAGCAGTTCTTC
CAWSARLADEQFF
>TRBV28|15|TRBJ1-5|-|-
TGTGCCAGCAGTACGATAGGGGGTGGCAATCAGCCCCAGCATTTT
CASSTIGGGNQPQHF
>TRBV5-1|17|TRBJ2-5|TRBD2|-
TGCGCCAGCAGCAGACTAGCGGGAGGGCCGCAGGTGGAGACCCAGTACTTC
CASSRLAGGPQVETQYF
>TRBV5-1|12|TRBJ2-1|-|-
TGCGCCAGCAGCCTTGACATCAATGAGCAGTTCTTC
CASSLDINEQFF
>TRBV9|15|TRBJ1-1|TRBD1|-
TGTGCCAGCAGCCCCAGAGGCAGACAGGGGGCCCCAGCTTTCTTT
CASSPRGRQGAPAFF
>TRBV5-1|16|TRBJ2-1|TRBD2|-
TGCGCCAGCAGCTTACGAACCGGGACTAGCTTGAATGAGCAGTTCTTC
CASSLRTGTSLNEQFF
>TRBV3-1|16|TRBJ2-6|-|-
TGTGCCAGCACGTGGACCCGAGGTCTGCGGGCCAACGTCCTGACTTTC
CASTWTRGLRANVLTF
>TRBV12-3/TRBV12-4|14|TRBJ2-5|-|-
TGTGCCAGCAGTTTGGGGGTGTACCAAGAGACCCAGTACTTC
CASSLGVYQETQYF
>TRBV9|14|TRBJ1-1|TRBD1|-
TGTGCCAGCAGTTATATCAGGGGGCCGGGTGAAGCTTTCTTT
CASSYIRGPGEAFF
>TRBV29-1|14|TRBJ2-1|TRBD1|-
TGCAGCCCAGGGGGCTGCTGGGGAGGCAATGAGCAGTTCTTC
CSPGGCWGGNEQFF
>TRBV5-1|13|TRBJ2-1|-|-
TGCGCCAGCAGCTTGGAACAGGGAGGGGAGCAGTTCTTC
CASSLEQGGEQFF
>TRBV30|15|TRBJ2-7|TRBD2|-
TGTGCCTGGTTGGGACTAGCGGGCTTATCCTACGAGCAGTACTTC
CAWLGLAGLSYEQYF
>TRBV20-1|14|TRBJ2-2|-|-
TGCAGTGCTAGAGGACAATTGAACACCGGGGAGCTGTTTTTT
CSARGQLNTGELFF
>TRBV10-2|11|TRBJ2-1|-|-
TGCGCCAGCAGTGACCCCGGCGAGCAGTTCTTC
CASSDPGEQFF
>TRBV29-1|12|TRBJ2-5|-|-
TGCAGCGTTGTCCCGGCCCAAGAGACCCAGTACTTC
CSVVPAQETQYF
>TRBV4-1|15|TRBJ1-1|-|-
TGCGCCAGCAGCCGGGACGGGCCGGGAGGGACTGAAGCTTTCTTT
CASSRDGPGGTEAFF
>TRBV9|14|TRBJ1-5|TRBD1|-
TGTGCCAGCAGCGTCGGACAGGGAAATCAGCCCCAGCATTTT
CASSVGQGNQPQHF